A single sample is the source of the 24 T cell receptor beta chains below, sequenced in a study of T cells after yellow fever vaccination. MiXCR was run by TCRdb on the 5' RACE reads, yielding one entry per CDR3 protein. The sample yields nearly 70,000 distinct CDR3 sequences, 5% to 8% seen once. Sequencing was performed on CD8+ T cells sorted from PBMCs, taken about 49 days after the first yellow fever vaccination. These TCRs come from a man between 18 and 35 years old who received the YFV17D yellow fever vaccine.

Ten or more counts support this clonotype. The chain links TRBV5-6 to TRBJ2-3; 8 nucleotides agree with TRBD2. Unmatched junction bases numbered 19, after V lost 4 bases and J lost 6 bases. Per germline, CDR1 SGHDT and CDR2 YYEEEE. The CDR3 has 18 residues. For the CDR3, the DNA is TGTGCCAGCAGCATCACTCCCGGGCGGGGGGTATCTGAGGATACGCAGTATTTT. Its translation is CASSITPGRGVSEDTQYF.

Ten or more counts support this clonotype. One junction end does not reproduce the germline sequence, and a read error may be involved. The CDR3 DNA follows: TGTGCCAGCGGTTTTTGGGGGAATGAGCAGTTCTTC. Amino acids: CASGFWGNEQFF. The chain combines TRBV27 with TRBJ2-1; perhaps D is TRBD1 or TRBD2 (5 bases each). The CDR3 is made up of 12 amino acids. The germline V gene encodes CDR1 MNHEY and CDR2 SMNVEV (reference sequence).

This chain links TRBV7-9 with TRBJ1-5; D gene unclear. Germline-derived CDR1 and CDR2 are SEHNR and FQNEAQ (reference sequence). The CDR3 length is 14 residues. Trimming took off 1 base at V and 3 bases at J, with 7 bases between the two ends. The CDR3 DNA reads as TGTGCCAGCAGCTTAGGTTCGGACAATCAGCCCCAGCATTTT. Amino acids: CASSLGSDNQPQHF. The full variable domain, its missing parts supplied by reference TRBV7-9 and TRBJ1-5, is DTGVSQNPRHKITKRGQNVTFRCDPISEHNRLYWYRQTLGQGPEFLTYFQNEAQLEKSRLLSDRFSAERPKGSFSTLEIQRTEQGDSAMYLCASSLGSDNQPQHFGDGTRLSIL.

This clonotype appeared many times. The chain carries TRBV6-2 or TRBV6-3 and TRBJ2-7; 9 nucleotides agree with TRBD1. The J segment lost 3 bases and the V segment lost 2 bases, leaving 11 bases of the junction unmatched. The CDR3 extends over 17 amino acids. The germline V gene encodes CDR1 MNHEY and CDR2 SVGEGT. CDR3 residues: CASSYQTIRDRVYEQYV. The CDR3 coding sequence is TGTGCCAGCAGTTACCAAACCATCAGGGACAGGGTCTACGAGCAGTACGTC.

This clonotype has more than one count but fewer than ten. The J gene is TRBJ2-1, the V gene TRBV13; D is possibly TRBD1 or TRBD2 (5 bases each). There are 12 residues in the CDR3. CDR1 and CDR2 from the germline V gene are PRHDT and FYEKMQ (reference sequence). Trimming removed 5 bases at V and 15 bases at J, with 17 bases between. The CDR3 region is CASSLEARGAFF. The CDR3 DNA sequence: TGTGCCAGCAGCCTAGAAGCGAGGGGAGCGTTCTTC.

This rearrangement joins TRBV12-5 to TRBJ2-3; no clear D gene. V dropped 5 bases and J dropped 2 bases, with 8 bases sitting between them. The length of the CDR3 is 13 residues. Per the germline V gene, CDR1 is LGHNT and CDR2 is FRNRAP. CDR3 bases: TGTGCTAGTGGTCCCCTACTCACAGATACGCAGTATTTT. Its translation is CASGPLLTDTQYF.

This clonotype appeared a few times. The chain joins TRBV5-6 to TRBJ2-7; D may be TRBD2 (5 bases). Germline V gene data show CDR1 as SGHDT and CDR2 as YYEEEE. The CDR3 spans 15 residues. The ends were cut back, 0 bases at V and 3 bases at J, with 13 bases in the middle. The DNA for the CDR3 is TGTGCCAGCAGCTTGGTTCGGGGTTTCTTCTACGAGCAGTACTTC. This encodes CASSLVRGFFYEQYF.

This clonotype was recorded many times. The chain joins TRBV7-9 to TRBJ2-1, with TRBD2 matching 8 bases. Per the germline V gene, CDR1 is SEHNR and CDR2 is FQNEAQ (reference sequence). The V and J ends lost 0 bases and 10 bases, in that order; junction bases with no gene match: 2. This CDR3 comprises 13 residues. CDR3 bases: TGTGCCAGCAGCTTAGCCTCTAGCGGGGAGCAGTTCTTC. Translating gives CASSLASSGEQFF.

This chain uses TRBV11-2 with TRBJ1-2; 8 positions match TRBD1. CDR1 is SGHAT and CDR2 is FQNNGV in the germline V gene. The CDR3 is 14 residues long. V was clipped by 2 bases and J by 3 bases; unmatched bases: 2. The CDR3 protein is CASSLTGGDYGYTF. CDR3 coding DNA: TGTGCCAGCAGCTTAACAGGGGGGGACTATGGCTACACCTTC.

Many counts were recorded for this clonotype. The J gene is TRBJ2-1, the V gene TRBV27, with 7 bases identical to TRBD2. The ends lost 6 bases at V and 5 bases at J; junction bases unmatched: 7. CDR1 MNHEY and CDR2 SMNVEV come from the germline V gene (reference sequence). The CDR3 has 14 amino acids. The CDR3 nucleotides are TGTGCCAGCAGGGTGGGACTAAGGAACAATGAGCAGTTCTTC. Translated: CASRVGLRNNEQFF.

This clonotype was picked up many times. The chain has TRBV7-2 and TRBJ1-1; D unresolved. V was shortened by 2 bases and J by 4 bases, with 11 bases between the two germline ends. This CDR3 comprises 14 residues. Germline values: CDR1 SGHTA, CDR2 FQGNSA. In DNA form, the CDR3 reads TGTGCCAGCAGCTTAAGGGCGGAGATCACTGAAGCTTTCTTT. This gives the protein CASSLRAEITEAFF. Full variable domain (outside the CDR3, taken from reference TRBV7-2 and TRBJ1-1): GAGVSQSPSNKVTEKGKDVELRCDPISGHTALYWYRQSLGQGLEFLIYFQGNSAPDKSGLPSDRFSAERTGGSVSTLTIQRTQQEDSAVYLCASSLRAEITEAFFGQGTRLTVV.

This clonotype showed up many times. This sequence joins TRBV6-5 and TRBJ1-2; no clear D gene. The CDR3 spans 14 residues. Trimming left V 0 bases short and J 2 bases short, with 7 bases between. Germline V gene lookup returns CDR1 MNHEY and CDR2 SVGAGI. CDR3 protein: CASSYSEENYGYTF. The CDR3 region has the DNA TGTGCCAGCAGTTACTCGGAGGAGAACTATGGCTACACCTTC.

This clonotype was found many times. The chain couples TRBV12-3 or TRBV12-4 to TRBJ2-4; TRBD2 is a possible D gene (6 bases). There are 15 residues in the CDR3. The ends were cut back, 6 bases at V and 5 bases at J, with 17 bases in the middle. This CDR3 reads CASRADSGDQNIQYF. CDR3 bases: TGTGCCAGCAGAGCAGACTCGGGAGACCAAAACATTCAGTACTTC.

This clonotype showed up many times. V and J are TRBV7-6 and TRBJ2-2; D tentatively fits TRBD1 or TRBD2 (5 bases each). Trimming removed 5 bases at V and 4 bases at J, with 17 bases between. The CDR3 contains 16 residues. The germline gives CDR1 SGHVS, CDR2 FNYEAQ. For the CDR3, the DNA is TGTGCCAGCAGCCCCGGATGGCAGGGAGTCACCGGGGAGCTGTTTTTT. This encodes CASSPGWQGVTGELFF.

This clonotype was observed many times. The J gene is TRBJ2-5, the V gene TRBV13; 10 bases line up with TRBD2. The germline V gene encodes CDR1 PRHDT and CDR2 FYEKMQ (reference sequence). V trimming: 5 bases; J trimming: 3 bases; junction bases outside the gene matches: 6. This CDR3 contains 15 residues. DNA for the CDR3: TGTGCCAGCAGCCCAGCCGGGACTAGCGAAGAGACCCAGTACTTC. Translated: CASSPAGTSEETQYF.

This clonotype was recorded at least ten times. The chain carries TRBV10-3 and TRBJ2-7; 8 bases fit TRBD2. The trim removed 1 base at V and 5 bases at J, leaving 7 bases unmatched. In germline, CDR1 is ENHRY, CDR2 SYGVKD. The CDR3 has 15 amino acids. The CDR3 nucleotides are TGTGCCATCAGTGAGTGGGGCGGGGGGCCGCACGAGCAGTACTTC. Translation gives CAISEWGGGPHEQYF.

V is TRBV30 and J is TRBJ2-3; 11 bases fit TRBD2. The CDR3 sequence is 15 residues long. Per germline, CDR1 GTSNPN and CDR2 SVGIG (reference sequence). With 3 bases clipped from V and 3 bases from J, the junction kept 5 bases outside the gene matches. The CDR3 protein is CAWSGSSGGTDTQYF. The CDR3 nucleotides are TGTGCCTGGAGCGGATCTAGCGGGGGGACAGATACGCAGTATTTT.

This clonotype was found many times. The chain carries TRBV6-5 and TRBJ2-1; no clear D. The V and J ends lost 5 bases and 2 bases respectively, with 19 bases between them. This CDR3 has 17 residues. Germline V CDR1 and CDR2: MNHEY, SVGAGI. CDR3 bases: TGTGCCAGCAGTGGACCCCAAGGGAAACTTACCTACAATGAGCAGTTCTTC. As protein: CASSGPQGKLTYNEQFF.

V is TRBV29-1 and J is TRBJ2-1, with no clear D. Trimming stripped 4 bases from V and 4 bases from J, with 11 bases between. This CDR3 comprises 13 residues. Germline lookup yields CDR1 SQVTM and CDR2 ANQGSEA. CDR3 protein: CSVAVLDYNEQFF. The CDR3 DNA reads TGCAGCGTTGCCGTGTTGGATTACAATGAGCAGTTCTTC.

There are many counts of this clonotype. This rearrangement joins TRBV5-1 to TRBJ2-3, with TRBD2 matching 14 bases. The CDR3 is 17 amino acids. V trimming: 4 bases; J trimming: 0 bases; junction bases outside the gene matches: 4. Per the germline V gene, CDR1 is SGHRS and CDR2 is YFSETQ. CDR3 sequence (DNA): TGCGCCAGCAGCCCCGGACTAGCGGGGGGAAGCACAGATACGCAGTATTTT. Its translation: CASSPGLAGGSTDTQYF.

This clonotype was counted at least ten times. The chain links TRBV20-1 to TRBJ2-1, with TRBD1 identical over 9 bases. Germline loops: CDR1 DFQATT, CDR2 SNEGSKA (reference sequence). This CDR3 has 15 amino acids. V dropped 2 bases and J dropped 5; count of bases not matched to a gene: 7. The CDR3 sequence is CSARTTTGGDNEQFF. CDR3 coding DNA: TGCAGTGCTAGAACGACGACAGGGGGTGACAATGAGCAGTTCTTC.

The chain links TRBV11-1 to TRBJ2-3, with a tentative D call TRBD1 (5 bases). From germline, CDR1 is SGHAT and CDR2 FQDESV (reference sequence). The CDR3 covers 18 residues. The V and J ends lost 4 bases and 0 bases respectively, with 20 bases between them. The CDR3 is CASSSITARDSSTDTQYF. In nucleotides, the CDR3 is TGTGCCAGCAGCTCAATAACCGCGAGAGACAGCAGCACAGATACGCAGTATTTT.

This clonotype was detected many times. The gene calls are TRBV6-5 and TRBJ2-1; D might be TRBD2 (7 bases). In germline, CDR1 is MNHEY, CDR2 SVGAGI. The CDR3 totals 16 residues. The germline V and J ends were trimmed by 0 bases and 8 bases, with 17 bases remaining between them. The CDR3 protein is CASSYSRGGFWDEQFF. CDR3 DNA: TGTGCCAGCAGTTACTCGAGGGGGGGCTTCTGGGATGAGCAGTTCTTC.

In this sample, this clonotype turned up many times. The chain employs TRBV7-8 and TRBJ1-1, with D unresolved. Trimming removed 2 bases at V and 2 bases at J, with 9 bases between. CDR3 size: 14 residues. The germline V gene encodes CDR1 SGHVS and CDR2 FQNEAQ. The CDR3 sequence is CASSLMARNTEAFF. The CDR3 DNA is TGTGCCAGCAGCTTAATGGCGCGAAACACTGAAGCTTTCTTT.